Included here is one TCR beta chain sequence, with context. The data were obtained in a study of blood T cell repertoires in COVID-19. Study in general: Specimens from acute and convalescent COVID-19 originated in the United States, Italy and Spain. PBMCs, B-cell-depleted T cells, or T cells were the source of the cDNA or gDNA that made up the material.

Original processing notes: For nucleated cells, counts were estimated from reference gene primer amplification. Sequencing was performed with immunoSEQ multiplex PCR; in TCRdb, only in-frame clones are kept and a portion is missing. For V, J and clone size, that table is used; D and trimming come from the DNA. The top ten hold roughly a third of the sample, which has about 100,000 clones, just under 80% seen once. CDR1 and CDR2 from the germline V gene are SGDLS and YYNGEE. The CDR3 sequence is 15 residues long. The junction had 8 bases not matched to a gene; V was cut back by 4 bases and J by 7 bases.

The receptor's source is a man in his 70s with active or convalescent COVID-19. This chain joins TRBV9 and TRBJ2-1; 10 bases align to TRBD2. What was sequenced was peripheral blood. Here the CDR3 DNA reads TGTGCCAGCAGCCTCAGCGGGGGGGCACGGAATGAGCAGTTCTTC. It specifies CASSLSGGARNEQFF.